This T cell receptor beta chain appears in the sequencing data of a study of CD8 T cells in ankylosing spondylitis. Points from the study as a whole: Before this, some motif variants had been reported in reactive arthritis synovial fluid and blood. Within matched ankylosing spondylitis synovial fluid, disease-linked clones were reportedly significantly enriched. Characteristic, it appeared, of ankylosing spondylitis blood was a TCR beta motif of several highly homologous variants.

This clonotype was seen many times. Its target is not known. Construction of TCR beta libraries was performed using quantitative 5'-RACE with molecular barcodes. TCRdb called the 5' RACE reads again in MiXCR, with one record for every CDR3 protein. The top ten hold around 5.1% of the sample, which has approximately 250,000 distinct CDR3 sequences, under 8.5% seen once. CDR1 is MNHNS and CDR2 is SASEGT in the germline V gene. Trimming shortened V by 0 bases and J by 2 bases, and 14 bases separated the two germline ends. This CDR3 region has 17 residues. Specimen: blood, either unsorted or a sorted T cell fraction (not recorded which). This receptor was identified in a female donor with ankylosing spondylitis or in good health (not recorded which). V and J are TRBV6-1 and TRBJ2-4, with D perhaps being TRBD1 or TRBD2 (5 bases each). The CDR3 bases are TGTGCCAGCAGTGAAGCGAGGGGAGTCGGGTCCAAAAACATTCAGTACTTC. Its protein product is CASSEARGVGSKNIQYF.